This T cell receptor beta chain was observed in a study of vaccination and CD4 T cells after COVID-19. Whole-study context: Post-COVID samples had a sampling time that fell a median approximately 97 days after diagnosis (range 35 to 161). Samples were taken after vaccination, a median of around 76 days after dose two, with a range of 14 to 241. Study-wide points: The median count of SARS-CoV-2-reactive clonotypes rose from 21 to 38, not significantly. Convalescent patients' clones that were vaccine-specific were spike mono-reactive in 304 of 307 cases.

The Oncomine TCR Beta short-read assay generated sequence data from the DNA of cultured CD4+ T cells. TCRdb reprocessed the PCR reads with MiXCR, giving one entry per CDR3 protein. The profile shows roughly 3,100 distinct CDR3 sequences, about 72% of them singletons. The treatment: roughly 10-day PBMC culture with coronavirus spike peptide pools or control peptides (ViraFEST assay). The CDR3 is 13 amino acids. V was pared by 0 bases and J by 8 bases, with 3 bases of the junction left unmatched. CDR1 is SGHNT, CDR2 YYREEE, per germline (reference sequence). Comments on this clonotype: Its antigen is currently unknown.

This clonotype was sampled from a human donor who had recovered from COVID-19. This chain connects TRBV5-4 to TRBJ1-2, with 8 bases matching TRBD1. Sequencing was performed on CD4+ T cells from blood, cultured in vitro. The CDR3 reads CASSLAGGRGYTF. DNA of the CDR3: TGTGCCAGCAGCTTGGCAGGGGGCAGGGGCTACACCTTC.